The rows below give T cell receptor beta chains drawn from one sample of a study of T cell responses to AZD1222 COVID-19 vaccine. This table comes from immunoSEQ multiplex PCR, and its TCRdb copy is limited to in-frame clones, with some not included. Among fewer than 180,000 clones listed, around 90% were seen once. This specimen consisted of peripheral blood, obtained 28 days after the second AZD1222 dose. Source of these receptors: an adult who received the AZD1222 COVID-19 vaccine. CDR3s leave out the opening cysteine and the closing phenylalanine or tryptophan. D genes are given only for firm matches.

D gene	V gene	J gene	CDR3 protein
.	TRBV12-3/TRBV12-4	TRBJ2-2	ASTQNRELF
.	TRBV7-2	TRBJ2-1	ASSSRDNYNEQF
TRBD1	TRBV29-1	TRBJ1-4	SVAFRQGGGEKLF
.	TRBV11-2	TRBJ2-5	ASSLTRGQETQY
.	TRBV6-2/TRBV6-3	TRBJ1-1	ASSYQWRAVAEAF
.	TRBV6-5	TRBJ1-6	ASSSDWSSYNSPLH
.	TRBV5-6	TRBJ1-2	ASSLGEGGYT
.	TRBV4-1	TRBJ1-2	ASSQGGRLYGYT
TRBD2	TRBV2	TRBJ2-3	ASRERTSGRVTDTQY
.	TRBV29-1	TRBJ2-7	SVGLAGYEQY
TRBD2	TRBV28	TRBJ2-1	ASTGTSVLDEQF
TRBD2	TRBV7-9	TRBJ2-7	ASSPRHTSGESYEQY
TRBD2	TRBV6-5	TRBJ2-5	ASSPLGRAEETQY
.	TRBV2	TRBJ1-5	ASSEVAGSNQPQH
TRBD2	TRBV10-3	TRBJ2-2	AIRPSGSGELF
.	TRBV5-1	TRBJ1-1	ASSSGGRALEAF
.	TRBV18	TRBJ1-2	ASSLFSGKGYGYT
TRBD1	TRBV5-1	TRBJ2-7	ASTLTGGPYEQY
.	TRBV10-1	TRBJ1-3	ASSATGSGNTIY
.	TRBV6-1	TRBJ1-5	ASSEGVLRMIPQH
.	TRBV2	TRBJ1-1	ASRGPGYTEAF
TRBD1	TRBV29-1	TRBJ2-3	SVADRGRTDTQY
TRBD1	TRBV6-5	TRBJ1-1	ASQGGSGEAF
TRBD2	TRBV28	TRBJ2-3	ASSLIPFAGGPDTQY
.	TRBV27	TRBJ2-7	ASSPSLGNRVPYEQY
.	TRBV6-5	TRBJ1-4	ASRKTGVEKLF
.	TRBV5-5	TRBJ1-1	ASSLRGNTEAF
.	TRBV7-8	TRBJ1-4	ASSSGTEVNEKLF
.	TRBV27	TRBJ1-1	ASSLIRGTEAF
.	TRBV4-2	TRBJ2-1	ASSQGLSSYNEQF
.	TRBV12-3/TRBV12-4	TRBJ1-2	ASSLGLYGYT
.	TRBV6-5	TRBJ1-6	ASSRTRGPTGTLH
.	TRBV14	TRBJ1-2	ASSRTANLGYT
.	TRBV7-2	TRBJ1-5	ASSPGAASNQPQH
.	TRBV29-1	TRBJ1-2	SVDQPSSRNYGYT
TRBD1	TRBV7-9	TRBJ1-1	ASSPGGIEAF
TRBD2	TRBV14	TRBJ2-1	ASSQSSGGGNEQF
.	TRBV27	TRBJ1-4	ASSLSGRAHEKLF
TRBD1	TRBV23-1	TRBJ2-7	ASSQSGTGSYEQY
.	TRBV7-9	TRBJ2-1	ASSLGPGEPRNEQF
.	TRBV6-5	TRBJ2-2	ASSYGGLSTGELF
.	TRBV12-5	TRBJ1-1	ASGFVRMNTEAF